This TCR beta chain was found in a study of cytotoxic CD8 clonotypes in ibrutinib-treated CLL. Assay: immunoSEQ multiplex PCR; the TCRdb copy retains only in-frame clones and omits some. The sample includes fewer than 75,000 clones, over 60% of them seen just once. CDR1 MDHEN and CDR2 SYDVKM come from the germline V gene. The CDR3 contains 13 residues. The V segment lost 5 bases and the J segment 7 bases; nucleotides outside the gene matches: 7. The source of this sequence is a human donor with chronic lymphocytic leukemia. The chain has TRBV28 and TRBJ2-5; 7 bases are a match to TRBD1. This specimen was PBMCs, taken after 12 months of ibrutinib treatment. The CDR3 DNA sequence: TGTGCCAGCAGTGCGACAGGGTTTGGGACCCAGTACTTC. The encoded protein is CASSATGFGTQYF.